This T cell receptor beta chain was profiled in a study of T cells in women clearing cervical HPV infection. The wider study: Donors had HPV16-related CIN3 or worse; 2 had invasive cancer. Notes on the study in general: Effector/memory and HPV-specific T cells were not isolated, and association timing is unknown. TRBV6-7 abundance was lower in cases than controls (0.11% versus 0.16%).

About this clone: Its antigen is still unknown. The read ends 3 residues shy of where the CDR3 ends; the end is completed using the germline J gene.

Measured with immunoSEQ multiplex PCR; TCRdb has only the in-frame clones, and not every one. The sample yields 20,000 to 30,000 clones, of which the top ten take up around 7.2%. The CDR3 is 15 residues long. The germline V gene encodes CDR1 SGHRS and CDR2 YFSETQ. Trimming took off 8 bases at V and 0 bases at J, with 17 bases between the two ends. This sequence originates from a woman between 18 and 70 years old with a cervical HPV16 infection that either progressed to CIN3+ or cleared (not recorded which). Source material: blood buffy coat. J is TRBJ1-1 and V is TRBV5-1; possible D gene TRBD1, 5 bases. CDR3 loop: CASFRRAGLNTEAFF. The CDR3 DNA, read in part, is TGCGCCAGTTTTAGAAGGGCAGGGTTGAACACTGAA.